The entry below gives a single T cell receptor (beta chain) sequence along with its context. Study processing details: Amplification with reference gene primers provided the estimates of nucleated cell counts. The method was immunoSEQ multiplex PCR; TCRdb's version includes in-frame clones alone and lacks a portion of them. Clone size and the V and J calls come from that table; the DNA yielded D and trimming. The sample contains around 53,000 clones, roughly 77% of which appear only once. This entry is derived from a study of blood T cell repertoires in COVID-19. As for the study in general: Acute-phase and convalescent COVID-19 samples originated in the United States, Italy and Spain. Sources were T cells, B-cell-depleted T cells, or PBMCs; the material itself was cDNA or gDNA.

Germline V gives CDR1 MNHEY, CDR2 SVGAGI. V shed 5 bases, J shed 4 bases, and the junction held 6 bases outside the gene matches. This CDR3 is 14 amino acids long. The TCR comes from a man in his 70s with active or convalescent COVID-19. The sample taken for sequencing was peripheral blood. The chain recombines TRBV6-5 with TRBJ2-3, with 7 positions matching TRBD1. CDR3 amino acids: CASSIQGRADTQYF. The CDR3 coding sequence is TGTGCCAGCAGTATACAGGGGCGGGCAGATACGCAGTATTTT.